These 12 T cell receptor beta chains came from one sample sequenced in a study of CD8+ T cells in alopecia areata. As for treatment: oral pan-JAK inhibitor, 5-10 mg twice daily. Extraction and reverse transcription of RNA yielded cDNA as the sequencing template. Assay used: immunoSEQ multiplex PCR; TCRdb lists only in-frame clones, some missing. This table has some 100,000 clones, approximately 52% appearing once. Material: CD8+ T cells sorted from blood, obtained at week 4, from a patient treated with tofacitinib. The receptors here all came from a human donor with alopecia areata.

The rearrangement uses TRBV7-9 and TRBJ1-2; D is undetermined. Per the germline V gene, CDR1 is SEHNR and CDR2 is FQNEAQ (reference sequence). Trimming pared 5 bases from V and 8 bases from J, leaving 9 bases between. The CDR3 contains 11 residues. This CDR3 reads CASSPYEGYTF. The CDR3 DNA follows: TGTGCCAGCAGCCCCTATGAGGGCTACACCTTC.

The chain links TRBV28 to TRBJ2-6; 8 positions match TRBD1. The CDR3 length is 21 residues. Germline CDR1 and CDR2: MDHEN and SYDVKM. Trimming cost V 4 bases and J 0 bases; bases outside gene matches: 17. CDR3 nucleotide sequence: TGTGCCAGCAGTTCGACACTCATCAAGACAGGGGCTAACTCTGGGGCCAACGTCCTGACTTTC. It is translated as CASSSTLIKTGANSGANVLTF.

This clone was counted once. The J gene is TRBJ1-2, the V gene TRBV30; D is perhaps TRBD1 (5 bases). In germline, CDR1 is GTSNPN, CDR2 SVGIG (reference sequence). The germline V and J ends were trimmed by 2 bases and 4 bases, with 20 bases remaining between them. The CDR3 covers 16 residues. The CDR3 is CAWSPGTDVPLYGYTF. CDR3 bases: TGTGCCTGGAGTCCTGGGACGGACGTACCTCTCTATGGCTACACCTTC. The entire variable domain, with the rest obtained from reference TRBV30 and TRBJ1-2, is as follows: SQTIHQWPATLVQPVGSPLSLECTVEGTSNPNLYWYRQAAGRGLQLLFYSVGIGQISSEVPQNLSASRPQDRQFILSSKKLLLSDSGFYLCAWSPGTDVPLYGYTFGSGTRLTVV.

The table lists this clone with a count of one. J is TRBJ2-7 and V is TRBV7-9; TRBD1 matches 9 bases. The junction had 10 bases not matched to a gene; V was cut back by 5 bases and J by 5 bases. CDR1 is SEHNR and CDR2 is FQNEAQ in the germline V gene (reference sequence). The CDR3 spans 15 residues. The CDR3, as DNA: TGTGCCAGCAGCGATCCGGGACAGGGATACCACGAGCAGTACTTC. It is translated as CASSDPGQGYHEQYF.

The chain has TRBV27 and TRBJ1-5; D unclear. The ends were cut back, 0 bases at V and 5 bases at J, with 5 bases in the middle. Germline CDR1 is MNHEY and CDR2 is SMNVEV (reference sequence). The CDR3 sequence is 13 residues long. The CDR3: CASSLSADQPQHF. The CDR3 nucleotides read TGTGCCAGCAGTTTATCAGCAGATCAGCCCCAGCATTTT.

Details on this clone: Other nucleotide sequences in the sample specify the same CDR3. The V call is TRBV29-1, the J call TRBJ1-1; the D is unclear. The V end was cut by 6 bases, the J end by 8 bases, with 10 bases between. In germline, CDR1 is SQVTM, CDR2 ANQGSEA. The CDR3 extends over 10 amino acids. CDR3 amino acids: CSVPDNEAFF. In nucleotides, the CDR3 is TGCAGCGTCCCCGACAACGAAGCTTTCTTT.

The chain has TRBV27 and TRBJ2-7; no clear D gene. CDR1 MNHEY and CDR2 SMNVEV come from the germline V gene (reference sequence). Trimming took 5 bases from V and 6 from J, leaving 11 bases between them. The CDR3 is made up of 12 amino acids. Here the CDR3 DNA reads TGTGCCAGCAGTACCCTGCTCAGCGAGCAGTACTTC. This codes for CASSTLLSEQYF.

The chain couples TRBV7-8 to TRBJ1-1; D is unclear. The V gene's germline CDR1 is SGHVS and CDR2 FQNEAQ. This CDR3 has 13 residues. Trimming left V 2 bases short and J 1 base short, with 5 bases between. The CDR3, as DNA: TGTGCCAGCAGCTTAACGCAGAACACTGAAGCTTTCTTT. Protein sequence: CASSLTQNTEAFF.

The chain employs TRBV4-1 and TRBJ1-2; D call uncertain. The CDR3 spans 14 residues. V was cut by 1 base and J by 8 bases, with 14 bases left in between. The germline gives CDR1 MGHRA, CDR2 YSYEKL. The CDR3 nucleotides are TGCGCCAGCAGCCAAGCACTTGGGCCCATGGGCTACACCTTC. Amino acids: CASSQALGPMGYTF.

V is TRBV5-6 and J is TRBJ1-2, with D perhaps TRBD1 (5 bases). The CDR3 consists of 13 residues. Deletions cut 1 base from V and 8 bases from J, with 12 bases between. Germline values: CDR1 SGHDT, CDR2 YYEEEE. The CDR3 here is CASSLYSGAGYTF. In nucleotides, the CDR3 is TGTGCCAGCAGCTTGTACAGCGGGGCAGGCTACACCTTC.

The chain joins TRBV12-5 to TRBJ1-5; D is uncertain. V lost 3 bases and J 6 bases, leaving 3 bases between the germline ends. CDR1 and CDR2 (germline): LGHNT, FRNRAP. This CDR3 is built from 11 residues. The CDR3 region has the DNA TGTGCTAGTGGTTTAAGTCAGCCCCAGCATTTT. Protein product: CASGLSQPQHF.

V and J are TRBV2 and TRBJ1-2; D is ambiguous. Trimming shortened V by 4 bases and J by 1 base, and 13 bases separated the two germline ends. The CDR3 length is 15 residues. In germline, CDR1 is SNHLY, CDR2 FYNNEI. Here the CDR3 reads CASSGHDMVNYGYTF. CDR3 nucleotides: TGTGCCAGCAGTGGCCACGACATGGTTAACTATGGCTACACCTTC.